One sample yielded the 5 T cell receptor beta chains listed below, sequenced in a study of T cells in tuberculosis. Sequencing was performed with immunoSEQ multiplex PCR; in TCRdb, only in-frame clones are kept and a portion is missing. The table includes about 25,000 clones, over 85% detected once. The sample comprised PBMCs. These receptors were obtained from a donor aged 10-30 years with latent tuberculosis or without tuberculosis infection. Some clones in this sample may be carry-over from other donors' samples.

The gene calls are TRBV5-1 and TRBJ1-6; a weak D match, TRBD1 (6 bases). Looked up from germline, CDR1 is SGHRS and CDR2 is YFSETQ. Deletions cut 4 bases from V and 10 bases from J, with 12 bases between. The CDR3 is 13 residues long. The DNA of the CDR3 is TGCGCCAGCAGCCGACCAGGGGCCTCACCCCTCCACTTT. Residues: CASSRPGASPLHF.

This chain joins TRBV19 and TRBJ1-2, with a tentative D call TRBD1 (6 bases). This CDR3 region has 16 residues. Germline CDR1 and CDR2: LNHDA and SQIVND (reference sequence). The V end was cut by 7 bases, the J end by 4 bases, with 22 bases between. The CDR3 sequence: CASTFNQGTPFYGYTF. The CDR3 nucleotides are TGTGCCAGTACCTTCAATCAGGGGACGCCGTTCTATGGCTACACCTTC.

The CDR3 DNA reads TGCAGCGTTGGGCGGGTGAACGGGGAGCTGTTTTTT. It encodes CSVGRVNGELFF. The chain joins TRBV29-1 to TRBJ2-2; a possible D gene is TRBD2 (5 bases). The CDR3 runs 12 residues. Per the germline V gene, CDR1 is SQVTM and CDR2 is ANQGSEA. V was pared by 4 bases and J by 7 bases, with 10 bases between.

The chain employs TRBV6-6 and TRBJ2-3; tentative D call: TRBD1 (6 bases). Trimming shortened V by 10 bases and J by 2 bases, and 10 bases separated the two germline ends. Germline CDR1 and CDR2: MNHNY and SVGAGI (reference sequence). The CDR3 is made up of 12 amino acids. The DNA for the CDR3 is TGTGCCACTTACAGGGTCACAGATACGCAGTATTTT. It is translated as CATYRVTDTQYF.

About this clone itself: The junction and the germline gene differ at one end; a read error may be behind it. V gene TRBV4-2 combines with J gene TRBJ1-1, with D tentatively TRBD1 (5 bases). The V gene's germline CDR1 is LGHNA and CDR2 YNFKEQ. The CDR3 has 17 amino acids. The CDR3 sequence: CASSQGTPEAMNTEAFF. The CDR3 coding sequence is TGTGCCAGCAGTCAAGGGACTCCCGAAGCCATGAACACTGAAGCTTTCTTT.